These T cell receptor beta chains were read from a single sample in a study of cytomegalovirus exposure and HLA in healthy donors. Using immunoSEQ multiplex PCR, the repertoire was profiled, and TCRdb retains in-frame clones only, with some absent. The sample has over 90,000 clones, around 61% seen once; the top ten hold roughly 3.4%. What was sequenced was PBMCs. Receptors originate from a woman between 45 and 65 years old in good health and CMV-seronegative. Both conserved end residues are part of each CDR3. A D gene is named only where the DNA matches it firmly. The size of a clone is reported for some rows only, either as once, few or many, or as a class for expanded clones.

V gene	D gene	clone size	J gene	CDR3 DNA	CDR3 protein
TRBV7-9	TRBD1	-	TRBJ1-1	TGTGCCAGCAGCTGGGACAGGGAGGTTGTAGCTTTCTTT	CASSWDREVVAFF
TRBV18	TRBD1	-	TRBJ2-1	TGTGCCAGCTCACCACCAGGGACAGGGGGTTACGAAAGGCGCTACAATGAGCAGTTCTTC	CASSPPGTGGYERRYNEQFF
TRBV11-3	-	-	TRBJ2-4	TGTGCCAGCAGCACGAGGGAAGGGGCCAAAAACATTCAGTACTTC	CASSTREGAKNIQYF
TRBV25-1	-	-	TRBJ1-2	TGTGCCAGCAGTAGGGGGTCGGACTATGGCTACACCTTC	CASSRGSDYGYTF
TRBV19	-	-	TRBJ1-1	TGTGCCAGTACAATGGGCCGGCCGAGAAAGAACACTGAAGCTTTCTTT	CASTMGRPRKNTEAFF
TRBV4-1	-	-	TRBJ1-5	TGCGCCAGCAGCCAAGATCCCCCCCGGGCAGGGTTAGAAGGTCAGCCCCAGCATTTT	CASSQDPPRAGLEGQPQHF
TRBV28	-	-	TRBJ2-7	TGTGCCAGCAGTTTGTTTCTTTACGAGCAGTACTTC	CASSLFLYEQYF
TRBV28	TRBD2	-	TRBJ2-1	TGTGCCAGCAGTCCCACTAGCGGCGCTGAGCAGTTCTTC	CASSPTSGAEQFF
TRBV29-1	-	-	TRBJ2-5	TGCAGCGTTGGGCAGAAAGTGGAGACCCAGTACTTC	CSVGQKVETQYF
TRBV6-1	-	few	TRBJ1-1	TGTGCCAGCAGTGGAAAGGTTGGAGGGGTCTATACTGAAGCTTTCTTT	CASSGKVGGVYTEAFF
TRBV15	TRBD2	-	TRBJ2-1	TGTGCCACCAGCAGAGATCTGGGGGGGTACAATGAGCAGTTCTTC	CATSRDLGGYNEQFF
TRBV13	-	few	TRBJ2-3	TGTGCCAGCAGCTTAGGCAGTAGCACAGATACGCAGTATTTT	CASSLGSSTDTQYF
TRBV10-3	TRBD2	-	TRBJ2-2	TGTGCCATCAGTGGACTAGCGGGAGGGGCCGGGGAGCTGTTTTTT	CAISGLAGGAGELFF
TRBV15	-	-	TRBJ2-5	TGTGCCACCAGCAGAGGGGCAGGGGTTACGCAAGAGACCCAGTACTTC	CATSRGAGVTQETQYF
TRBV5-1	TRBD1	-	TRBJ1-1	TGCGCCAGCAGACCTTTTGACAGGGGGATTACTGAAGCTTTCTTT	CASRPFDRGITEAFF
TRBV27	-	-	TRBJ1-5	TGTGCCAGCAGTCCCGCAGGATACAATCAGCCCCAGCATTTT	CASSPAGYNQPQHF
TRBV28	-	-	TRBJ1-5	TGTGCCAGCAGTTCAGGCGCTCAGCCCCAGCATTTT	CASSSGAQPQHF
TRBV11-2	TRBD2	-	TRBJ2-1	TGTGCCAGCAGCCCGAGGACTAGCTCCAATGAGCAGTTCTTC	CASSPRTSSNEQFF
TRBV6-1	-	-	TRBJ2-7	TGTGCCAGCAGGGGTTTACCGGGATCCCCCAGGGAGCAGTACTTC	CASRGLPGSPREQYF
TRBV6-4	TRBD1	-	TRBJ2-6	TGTGCCAGCAGTGAATGGACAGGGGGCTCTGGGGCCAACGTCCTGACTTTC	CASSEWTGGSGANVLTF
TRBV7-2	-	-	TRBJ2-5	TGTGCCAGCAGCTTAGACAGAAAAGAGACCCAGTACTTC	CASSLDRKETQYF
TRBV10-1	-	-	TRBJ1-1	TGCGCCAGCTCCGGACACCAGAACACTGAAGCTTTCTTT	CASSGHQNTEAFF
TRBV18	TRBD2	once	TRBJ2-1	TGTGCCAGCTCACCTATAGCGGGAGAGGGCAATGAGCAGTTCTTC	CASSPIAGEGNEQFF
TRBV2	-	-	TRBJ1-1	TGTGCCAGCAGTACAGGGCCCGACACTGAAGCTTTCTTT	CASSTGPDTEAFF
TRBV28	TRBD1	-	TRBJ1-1	TGTGCCAGCAGTAATGGGGACAGGAACACTGAAGCTTTCTTT	CASSNGDRNTEAFF
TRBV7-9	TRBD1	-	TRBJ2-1	TGTGCCAGCAGCTTTCCTTGGGACAGGCTAGTCAATGAGCAGTTCTTC	CASSFPWDRLVNEQFF
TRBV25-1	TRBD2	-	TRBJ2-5	TGTGCCAGCAGCGCCTTTAGCGGGAGTGACGAGACCCAGTACTTC	CASSAFSGSDETQYF
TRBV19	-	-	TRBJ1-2	TGTGCCAGTAGTATTTTAGCGGATAGGGGAAGAGGCTACACCTTC	CASSILADRGRGYTF